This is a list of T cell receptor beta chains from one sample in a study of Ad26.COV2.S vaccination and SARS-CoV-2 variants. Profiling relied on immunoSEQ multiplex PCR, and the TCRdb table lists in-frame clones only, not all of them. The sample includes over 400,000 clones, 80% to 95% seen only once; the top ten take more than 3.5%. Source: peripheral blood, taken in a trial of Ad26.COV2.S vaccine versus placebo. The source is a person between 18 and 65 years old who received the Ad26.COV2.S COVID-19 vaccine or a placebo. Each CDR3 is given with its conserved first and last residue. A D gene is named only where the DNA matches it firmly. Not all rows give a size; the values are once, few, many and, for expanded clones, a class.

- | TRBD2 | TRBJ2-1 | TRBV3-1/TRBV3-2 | CASSRELARKFNEQFF | TGTGCCAGCAGCCGGGAACTAGCGCGTAAGTTTAATGAGCAGTTCTTC
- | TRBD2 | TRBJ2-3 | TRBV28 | CASSQTSGKAEIPTDTQYF | TGTGCCAGCAGTCAGACTAGCGGGAAGGCCGAGATCCCCACAGATACGCAGTATTTT
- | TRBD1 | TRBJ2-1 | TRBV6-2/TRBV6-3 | CASSPGGAVNEQFF | TGTGCCAGCAGCCCAGGGGGCGCGGTAAATGAGCAGTTCTTC
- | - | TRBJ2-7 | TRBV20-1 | CSARDGYEQYF | TGCAGTGCACGGGACGGATACGAGCAGTACTTC
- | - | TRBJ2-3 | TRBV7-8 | CASSLKGLTLVDTQYF | TGTGCCAGCAGCTTAAAAGGACTCACGCTTGTGGATACGCAGTATTTT
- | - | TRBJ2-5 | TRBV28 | CASSIEDQETQYF | TGTGCCAGCAGCATAGAGGACCAAGAGACCCAGTACTTC
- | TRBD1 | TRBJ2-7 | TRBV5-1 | CASSPDRAYEQYF | TGCGCCAGCAGCCCTGACAGGGCCTACGAGCAGTACTTC
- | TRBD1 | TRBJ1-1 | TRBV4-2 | CASSQDPVRGGTEAFF | TGTGCCAGCAGCCAAGATCCCGTCAGGGGGGGGACTGAAGCTTTCTTT
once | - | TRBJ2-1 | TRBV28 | CASSIPGNEQFF | TGTGCCAGCAGTATTCCGGGCAATGAGCAGTTCTTC
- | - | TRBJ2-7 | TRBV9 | CASSVLPGPTYEQYF | TGTGCCAGCAGCGTCCTGCCGGGGCCTACCTACGAGCAGTACTTC
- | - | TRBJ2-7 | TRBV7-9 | CASSLDASASYEQYF | TGTGCCAGCAGCTTAGATGCTAGCGCCTCCTACGAGCAGTACTTC
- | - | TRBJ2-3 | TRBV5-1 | CASSLSGAGSTDTQYF | TGCGCCAGCAGCTTAAGTGGGGCCGGGAGCACAGATACGCAGTATTTT
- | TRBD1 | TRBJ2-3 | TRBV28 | CASRRQGASTDTQYF | TGTGCCAGCAGACGACAGGGGGCGAGCACAGATACGCAGTATTTT
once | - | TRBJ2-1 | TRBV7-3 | CASSVRDRNEQFF | TGTGCCAGCAGCGTCCGGGACCGCAATGAGCAGTTCTTC